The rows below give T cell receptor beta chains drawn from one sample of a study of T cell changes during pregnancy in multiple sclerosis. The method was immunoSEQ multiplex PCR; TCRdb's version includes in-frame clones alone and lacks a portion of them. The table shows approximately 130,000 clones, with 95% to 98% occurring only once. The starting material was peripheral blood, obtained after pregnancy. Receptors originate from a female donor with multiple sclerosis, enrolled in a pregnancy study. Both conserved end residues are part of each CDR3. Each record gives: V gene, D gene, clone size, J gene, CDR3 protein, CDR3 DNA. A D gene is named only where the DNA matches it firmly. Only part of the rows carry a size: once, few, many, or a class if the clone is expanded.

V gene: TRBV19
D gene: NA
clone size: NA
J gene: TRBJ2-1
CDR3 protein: CASSNGLPGQNEQFF
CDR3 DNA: TGTGCCAGTAGTAACGGACTCCCAGGCCAGAATGAGCAGTTCTTC

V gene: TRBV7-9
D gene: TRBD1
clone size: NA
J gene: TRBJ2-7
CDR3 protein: CASSADRASYEQYF
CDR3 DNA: TGTGCCAGCAGCGCGGACAGGGCCAGCTACGAGCAGTACTTC

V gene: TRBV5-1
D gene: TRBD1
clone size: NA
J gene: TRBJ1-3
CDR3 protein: CASSKDRADIGNTIYF
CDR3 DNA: TGCGCCAGCAGCAAGGACAGGGCGGACATTGGAAACACCATATATTTT

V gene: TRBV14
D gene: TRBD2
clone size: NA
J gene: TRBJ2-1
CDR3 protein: CASSLWTSFHEQFF
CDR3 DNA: TGTGCCAGCAGCCTTTGGACTAGCTTCCATGAGCAGTTCTTC

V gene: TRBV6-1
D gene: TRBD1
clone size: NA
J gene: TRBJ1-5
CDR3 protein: CASSEEVDFRGQPQHF
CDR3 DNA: TGTGCCAGCAGTGAAGAGGTTGATTTCAGGGGGCAGCCCCAGCATTTT

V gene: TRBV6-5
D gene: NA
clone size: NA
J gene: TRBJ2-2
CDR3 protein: CASSYGLPTPPGELFF
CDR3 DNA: TGTGCCAGCAGTTATGGGCTACCCACCCCCCCGGGGGAGCTGTTTTTT

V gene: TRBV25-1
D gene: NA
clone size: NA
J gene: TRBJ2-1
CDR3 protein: CASSDAGSRYNEQFF
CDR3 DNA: TGTGCCAGCAGTGACGCGGGATCCCGCTACAATGAGCAGTTCTTC

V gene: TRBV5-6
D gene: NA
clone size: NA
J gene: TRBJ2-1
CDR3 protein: CASNPKGIYNEQFF
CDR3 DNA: TGTGCCAGCAACCCGAAGGGGATCTACAATGAGCAGTTCTTC

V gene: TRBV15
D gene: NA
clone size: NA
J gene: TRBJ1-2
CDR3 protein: CATSRDATRKDYGYTF
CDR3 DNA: TGTGCCACCAGCAGAGACGCGACACGCAAGGACTATGGCTACACCTTC

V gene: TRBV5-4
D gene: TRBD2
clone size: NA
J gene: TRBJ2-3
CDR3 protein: CASSYKLTGGSTDTQYF
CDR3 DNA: TGTGCCAGCAGCTACAAGCTCACGGGAGGGAGCACAGATACGCAGTATTTT

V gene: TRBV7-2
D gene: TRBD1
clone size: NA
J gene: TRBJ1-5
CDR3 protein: CASSLQGGDQPQHF
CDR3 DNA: TGTGCCAGCAGCTTACAGGGGGGAGATCAGCCCCAGCATTTT

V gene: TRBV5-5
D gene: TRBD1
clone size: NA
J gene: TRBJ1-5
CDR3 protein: CASSLEAGGWSNQPQHF
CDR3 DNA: TGTGCCAGCAGCTTGGAGGCAGGGGGATGGAGCAATCAGCCCCAGCATTTT

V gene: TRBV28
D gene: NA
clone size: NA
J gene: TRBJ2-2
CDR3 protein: CASSLDRELFF
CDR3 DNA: TGTGCCAGCAGTTTGGACAGGGAGCTGTTTTTT

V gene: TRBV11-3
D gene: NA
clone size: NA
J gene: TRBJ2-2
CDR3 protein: CASSPRDKATGELFF
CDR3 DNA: TGTGCCAGCAGCCCACGGGACAAAGCCACCGGGGAGCTGTTTTTT

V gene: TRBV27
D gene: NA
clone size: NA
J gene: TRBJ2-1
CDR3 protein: CASRRGSSYNEQFF
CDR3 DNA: TGTGCCAGCAGACGGGGTAGCTCCTACAATGAGCAGTTCTTC

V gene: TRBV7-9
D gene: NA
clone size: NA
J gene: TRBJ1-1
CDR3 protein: CASSLAGGVNTEAFF
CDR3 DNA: TGTGCCAGCAGCTTAGCGGGGGGAGTGAACACTGAAGCTTTCTTT

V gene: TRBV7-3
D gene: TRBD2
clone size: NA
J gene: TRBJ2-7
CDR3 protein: CASSPNRLAASSYEQYF
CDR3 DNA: TGTGCCAGCAGCCCAAATCGACTAGCGGCAAGCTCCTACGAGCAGTACTTC

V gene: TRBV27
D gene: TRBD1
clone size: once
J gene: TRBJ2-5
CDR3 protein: CASTRGPKETQYF
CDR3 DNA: TGTGCCAGCACCAGGGGGCCAAAAGAGACCCAGTACTTC

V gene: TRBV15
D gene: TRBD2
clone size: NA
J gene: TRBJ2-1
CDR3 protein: CATSRDRTSGMVQFF
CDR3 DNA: TGTGCCACCAGCAGAGATCGTACTAGCGGGATGGTGCAGTTCTTC

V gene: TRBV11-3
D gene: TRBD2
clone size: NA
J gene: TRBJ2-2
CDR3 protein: CASSSGLAGANTGELFF
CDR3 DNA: TGTGCCAGCAGCTCAGGACTAGCGGGAGCGAACACCGGGGAGCTGTTTTTT

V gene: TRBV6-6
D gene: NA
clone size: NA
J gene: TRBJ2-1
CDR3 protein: CASSYSSGNEQFF
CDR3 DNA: TGTGCCAGCAGTTACTCCAGCGGCAATGAGCAGTTCTTC

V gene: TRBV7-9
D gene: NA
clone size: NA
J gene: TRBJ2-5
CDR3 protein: CASSPVLGPQETQYF
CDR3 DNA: TGTGCCAGCAGCCCCGTCTTGGGGCCCCAAGAGACCCAGTACTTC

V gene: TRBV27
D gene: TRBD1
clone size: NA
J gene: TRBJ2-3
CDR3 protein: CASSPRDRETDTQYF
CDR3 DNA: TGTGCCAGCAGCCCCCGGGACAGGGAGACAGATACGCAGTATTTT

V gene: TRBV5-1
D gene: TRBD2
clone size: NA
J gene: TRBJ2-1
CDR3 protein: CASSLISSGRSYNEQFF
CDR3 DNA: TGCGCCAGCAGCTTGATATCTAGCGGGCGCTCCTACAATGAGCAGTTCTTC

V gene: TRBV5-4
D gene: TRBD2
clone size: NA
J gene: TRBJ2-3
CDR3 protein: CASSLVGRAGGGDTQYF
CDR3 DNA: TGTGCCAGCAGCTTGGTAGGCCGAGCGGGAGGGGGAGATACGCAGTATTTT

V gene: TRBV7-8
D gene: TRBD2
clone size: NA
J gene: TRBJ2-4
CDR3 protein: CASSVPPPGLAGVGVGVNIQYF
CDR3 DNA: TGTGCCAGCAGCGTCCCCCCCCCGGGACTAGCGGGAGTTGGGGTCGGGGTAAACATTCAGTACTTC

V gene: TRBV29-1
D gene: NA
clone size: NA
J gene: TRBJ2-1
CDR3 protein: CSVVTLGSYNEQFF
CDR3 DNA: TGCAGCGTTGTGACTCTAGGCTCCTACAATGAGCAGTTCTTC

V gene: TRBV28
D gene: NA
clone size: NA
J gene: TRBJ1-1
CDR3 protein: CASSPWGRDTEAFF
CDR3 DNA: TGTGCCAGCAGTCCCTGGGGGAGGGACACTGAAGCTTTCTTT

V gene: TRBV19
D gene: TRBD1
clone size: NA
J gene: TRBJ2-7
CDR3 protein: CASMGDRDGTYEQYF
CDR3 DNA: TGTGCCAGTATGGGGGACAGGGACGGGACCTACGAGCAGTACTTC

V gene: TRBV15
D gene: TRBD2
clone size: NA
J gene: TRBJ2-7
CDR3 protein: CATSRVGFRGRGLYEQYF
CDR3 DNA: TGTGCCACCAGCAGAGTGGGATTCCGGGGGAGGGGACTTTACGAGCAGTACTTC

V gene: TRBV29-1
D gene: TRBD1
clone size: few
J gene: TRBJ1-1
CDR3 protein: CSVSTGTEAFF
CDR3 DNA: TGCAGCGTTTCGACAGGGACTGAAGCTTTCTTT

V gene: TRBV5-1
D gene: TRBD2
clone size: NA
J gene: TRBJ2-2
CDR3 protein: CASSSGLAGAGELFF
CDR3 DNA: TGCGCCAGCAGCTCCGGACTAGCGGGGGCCGGGGAGCTGTTTTTT

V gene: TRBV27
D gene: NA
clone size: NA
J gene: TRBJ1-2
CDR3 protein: CASTKGGARSLNYGYTF
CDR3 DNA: TGTGCCAGCACCAAAGGTGGGGCTAGGTCGCTAAACTATGGCTACACCTTC

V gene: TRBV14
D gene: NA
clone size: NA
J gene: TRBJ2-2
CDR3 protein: CASSQGVGELFF
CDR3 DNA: TGTGCCAGCAGCCAGGGCGTCGGGGAGCTGTTTTTT

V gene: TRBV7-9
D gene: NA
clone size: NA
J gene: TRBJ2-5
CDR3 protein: CASTKGGAYQETQYF
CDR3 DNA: TGTGCCAGCACCAAAGGGGGAGCGTACCAAGAGACCCAGTACTTC

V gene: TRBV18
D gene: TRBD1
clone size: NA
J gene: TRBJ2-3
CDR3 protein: CASSSRGQGTDTQYF
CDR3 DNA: TGTGCCAGCTCATCAAGGGGACAGGGGACAGATACGCAGTATTTT

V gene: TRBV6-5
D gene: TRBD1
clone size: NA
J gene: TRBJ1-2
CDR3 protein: CASSVPGGYGYTF
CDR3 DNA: TGTGCCAGCAGTGTCCCAGGGGGCTATGGCTACACCTTC

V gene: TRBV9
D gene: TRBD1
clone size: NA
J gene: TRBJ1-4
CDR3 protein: CASSPGGRLGNEKLFF
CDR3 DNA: TGTGCCAGCAGTCCAGGGGGCCGGTTGGGTAATGAAAAACTGTTTTTT

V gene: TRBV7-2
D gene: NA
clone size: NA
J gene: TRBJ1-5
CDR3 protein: CASSSEPGYQPQHF
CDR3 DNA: TGTGCCAGCAGCTCAGAGCCAGGGTATCAGCCCCAGCATTTT

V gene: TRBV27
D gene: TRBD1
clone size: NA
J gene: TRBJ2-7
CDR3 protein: CASSLWDRDEQYF
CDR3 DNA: TGTGCCAGCAGTTTGTGGGACAGGGACGAGCAGTACTTC

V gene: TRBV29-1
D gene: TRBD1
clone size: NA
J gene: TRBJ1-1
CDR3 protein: CSATEPATGMNTEAFF
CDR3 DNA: TGCAGCGCAACCGAGCCCGCGACAGGGATGAACACTGAAGCTTTCTTT

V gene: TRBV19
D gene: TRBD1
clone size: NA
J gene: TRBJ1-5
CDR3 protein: CASRQGLQPQHF
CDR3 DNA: TGTGCCAGTAGACAGGGGTTGCAGCCCCAGCATTTT

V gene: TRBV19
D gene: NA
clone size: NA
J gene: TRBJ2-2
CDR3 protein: CASSSTSGELFF
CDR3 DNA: TGTGCCAGTAGTTCGACATCCGGGGAGCTGTTTTTT

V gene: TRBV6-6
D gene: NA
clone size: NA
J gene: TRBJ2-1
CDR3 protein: CASTSRPSIEQFF
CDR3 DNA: TGTGCCAGCACTTCTCGCCCATCTATTGAGCAGTTCTTC

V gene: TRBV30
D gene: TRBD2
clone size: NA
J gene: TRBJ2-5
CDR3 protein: CAWSPGLAEETQYF
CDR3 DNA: TGTGCCTGGAGTCCAGGTCTAGCGGAAGAGACCCAGTACTTC

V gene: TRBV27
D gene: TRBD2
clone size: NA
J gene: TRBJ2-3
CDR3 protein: CASSLSLAGPTDTQYF
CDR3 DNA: TGTGCCAGCAGTTTATCCCTAGCGGGGCCCACAGATACGCAGTATTTT

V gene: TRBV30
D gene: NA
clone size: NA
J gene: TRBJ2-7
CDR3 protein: CAWSEATYEQYF
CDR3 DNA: TGTGCCTGGAGCGAAGCGACTTACGAGCAGTACTTC

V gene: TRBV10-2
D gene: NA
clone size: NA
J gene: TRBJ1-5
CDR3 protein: CASSELAGNQPQHF
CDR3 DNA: TGCGCCAGCAGTGAGTTGGCCGGCAATCAGCCCCAGCATTTT

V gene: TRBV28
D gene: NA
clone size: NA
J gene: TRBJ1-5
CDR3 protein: CASSLGQSNQPQHF
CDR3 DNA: TGTGCCAGCAGTTTAGGGCAGAGCAATCAGCCCCAGCATTTT

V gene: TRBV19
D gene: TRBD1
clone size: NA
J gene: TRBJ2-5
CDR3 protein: CASSTHSARGLETQYF
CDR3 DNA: TGTGCCAGTAGTACCCATTCCGCCAGGGGGCTGGAGACCCAGTACTTC

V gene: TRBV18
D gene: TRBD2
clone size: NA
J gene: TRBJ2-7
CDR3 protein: CASSPLSGYAYEQYF
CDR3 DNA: TGTGCCAGCTCACCCCTTAGCGGGTATGCCTACGAGCAGTACTTC

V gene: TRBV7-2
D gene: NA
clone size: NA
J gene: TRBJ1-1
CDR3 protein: CASSRGQLNTEAFF
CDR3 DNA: TGTGCCAGCAGCCGAGGACAGCTGAACACTGAAGCTTTCTTT

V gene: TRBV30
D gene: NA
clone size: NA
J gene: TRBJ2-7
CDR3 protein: CAWARTYEQYF
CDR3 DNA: TGTGCCTGGGCCAGGACCTACGAGCAGTACTTC